This T cell receptor (beta chain) derives from a study of T cell responses to AZD1222 COVID-19 vaccine. The overall study: Second-dose intervals near 4 or 12 weeks were combined. Study outcomes and limitations: Most donors were white British, females outnumbered males, and clonal diversity was possibly underestimated. Just 5 to 7 people given AZD1222 tested seropositive at baseline.

Profiled with immunoSEQ multiplex PCR; TCRdb holds only in-frame clones, not every one. Of over 120,000 clones in the sample, roughly 88% are singletons; the top ten hold more than 7%. V trimming: 2 bases; J trimming: 9 bases; junction bases outside the gene matches: 2. The V gene's germline CDR1 is GTSNPN and CDR2 SVGIG (reference sequence). The CDR3 has 13 amino acids. For this clone: Its antigen is undetermined.

The source material was peripheral blood, sampled on day 0 of AZD1222 vaccination. The genes are TRBV30 and TRBJ1-6, with 9 bases matching TRBD1. The receptor's source is an adult in good health. The CDR3 loop is CAWSPTGGSPLHF. CDR3 in DNA: TGTGCCTGGAGTCCGACAGGGGGTTCACCCCTCCACTTT.